This T cell receptor beta chain was profiled in a study of blood T cell repertoires in COVID-19. V trimming: 7 bases; J trimming: 2 bases; junction bases outside the gene matches: 10. The CDR3 totals 16 residues. Per germline, CDR1 LGHNT and CDR2 FRNRAP. In the source study's methods: Cell counts per sample came from amplifying reference gene primers. The protocol was immunoSEQ multiplex PCR, while the TCRdb copy is restricted to in-frame clones and leaves out a portion. The V and J calls and clone size are taken from that table; D and trimming were inferred from the DNA. Among around 8,000 clones listed, 88% were seen once.

This clonotype originated in a human donor in a cohort sampled during active COVID-19. The gene calls are TRBV12-5 and TRBJ2-5; 10 bases are shared with TRBD1. The sample consisted of peripheral blood. CDR3 residues: CASDGTGAAHQETQYF. CDR3 bases: TGTGCTAGTGACGGGACAGGGGCCGCCCATCAAGAGACCCAGTACTTC.